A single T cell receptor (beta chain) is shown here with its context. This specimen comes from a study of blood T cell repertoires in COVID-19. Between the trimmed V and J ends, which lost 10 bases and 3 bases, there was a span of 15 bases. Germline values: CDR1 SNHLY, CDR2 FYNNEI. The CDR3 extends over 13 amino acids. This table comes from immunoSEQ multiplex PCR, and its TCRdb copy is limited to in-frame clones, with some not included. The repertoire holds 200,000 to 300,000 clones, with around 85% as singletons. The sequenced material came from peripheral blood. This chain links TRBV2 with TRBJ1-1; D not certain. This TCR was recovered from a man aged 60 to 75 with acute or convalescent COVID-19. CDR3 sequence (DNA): TGTGCCACAAAACGGCGGTCGGACACTGAAGCTTTCTTT. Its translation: CATKRRSDTEAFF.